This entry features one T cell receptor beta chain sequence. The record originates from a study of cytomegalovirus exposure and HLA in healthy donors. The PCR had 60 Vbeta and 13 Jbeta primers. Some clones are missing from TCRdb's copy, which holds only in-frame ones; the method was immunoSEQ multiplex PCR. Here the sample spans about 160,000 clones, 81% being singletons. V trimming: 0 bases; J trimming: 4 bases; junction bases outside the gene matches: 8. This CDR3 contains 18 residues. Germline CDR1 and CDR2: MNHEY and SMNVEV (reference sequence). The rearrangement joins TRBV27 to TRBJ2-3; TRBD2 agrees at 12 bases. This clonotype was obtained from a woman in her 50s in good health and CMV-seronegative. Sequencing input: PBMCs. CDR3 in amino acids: CASSLSFGLAGSADTQYF. In DNA form, the CDR3 reads TGTGCCAGCAGTTTATCCTTCGGACTAGCGGGAAGTGCAGATACGCAGTATTTT.